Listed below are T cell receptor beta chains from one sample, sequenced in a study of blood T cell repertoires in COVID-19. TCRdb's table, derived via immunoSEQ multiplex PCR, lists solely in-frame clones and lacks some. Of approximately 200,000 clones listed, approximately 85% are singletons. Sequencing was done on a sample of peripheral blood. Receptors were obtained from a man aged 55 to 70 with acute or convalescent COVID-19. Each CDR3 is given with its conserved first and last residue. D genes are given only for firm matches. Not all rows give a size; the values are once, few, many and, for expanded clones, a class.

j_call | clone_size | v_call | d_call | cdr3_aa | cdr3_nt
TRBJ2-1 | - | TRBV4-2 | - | CASSHSQDFYNEQFF | TGTGCCAGCAGCCATTCGCAGGACTTTTACAATGAGCAGTTCTTC
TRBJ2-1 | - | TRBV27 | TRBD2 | CASSSLAGGYNEQFF | TGTGCCAGCAGTTCGCTAGCGGGAGGGTACAATGAGCAGTTCTTC
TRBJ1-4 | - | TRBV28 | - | CASIGQTLNEKLFF | TGTGCCAGCATTGGACAGACCCTAAATGAAAAACTGTTTTTT
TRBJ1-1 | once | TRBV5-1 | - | CASSLSAQGKVEAFF | TGCGCCAGCAGCTTGAGTGCCCAGGGTAAGGTTGAAGCTTTCTTT
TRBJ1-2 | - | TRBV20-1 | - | CSARVFPYYTF | TGCAGTGCTAGAGTTTTTCCTTACTACACCTTC
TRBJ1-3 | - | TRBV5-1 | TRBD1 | CASSLEGQGSGNTIYF | TGCGCCAGCAGCTTGGAGGGACAGGGCTCTGGAAACACCATATATTTT
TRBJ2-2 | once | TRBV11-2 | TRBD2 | CASSPSTSGRLGTGELFF | TGTGCCAGCAGCCCCTCGACTAGCGGGAGATTGGGCACCGGGGAGCTGTTTTTT
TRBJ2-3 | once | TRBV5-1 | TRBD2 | CASSLDGRGRGDTQYF | TGCGCCAGCAGCTTGGATGGGCGCGGGAGGGGGGATACGCAGTATTTT
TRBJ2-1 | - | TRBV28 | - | CASSSRLREQFF | TGTGCCAGCAGTTCCAGACTCAGAGAGCAGTTCTTC
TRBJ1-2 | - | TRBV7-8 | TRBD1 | CASSSQGTPYYGYTF | TGTGCCAGCAGCTCACAGGGGACACCTTACTATGGCTACACCTTC
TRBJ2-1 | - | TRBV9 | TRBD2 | CASSGTSGRVNEQFF | TGTGCCAGCAGCGGGACTAGCGGGAGGGTCAATGAGCAGTTCTTC
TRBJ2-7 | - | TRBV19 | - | CASSIDSGLEQYF | TGTGCCAGTAGTATAGATTCCGGACTTGAGCAGTACTTC
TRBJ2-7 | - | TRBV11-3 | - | CASSLGRTHSGEQYF | TGTGCCAGCAGCTTAGGAAGGACCCACTCGGGGGAGCAGTACTTC
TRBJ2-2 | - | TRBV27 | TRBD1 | CASSSYGQGKNTGELFF | TGTGCCAGCAGTTCCTACGGACAGGGGAAGAACACCGGGGAGCTGTTTTTT
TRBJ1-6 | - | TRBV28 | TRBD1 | CASSLNVGQSHF | TGTGCCAGCAGTTTAAATGTGGGACAGAGCCACTTT
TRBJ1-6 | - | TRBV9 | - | CASTQGRNSPLHF | TGTGCCAGCACGCAGGGGCGGAATTCACCCCTCCACTTT
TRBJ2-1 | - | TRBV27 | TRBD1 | CASSFQGAYNEQFF | TGTGCCAGCAGTTTCCAGGGGGCTTACAATGAGCAGTTCTTC
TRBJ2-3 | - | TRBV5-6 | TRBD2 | CASSLGTSGSWWADTQYF | TGTGCCAGCAGCTTAGGGACTAGCGGGAGTTGGTGGGCAGATACGCAGTATTTT
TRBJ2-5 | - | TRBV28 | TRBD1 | CASSSAATGYQETQYF | TGTGCCAGCAGTTCCGCGGCGACAGGGTACCAAGAGACCCAGTACTTC
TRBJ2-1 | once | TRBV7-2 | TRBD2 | CASSPLAVSYNEQFF | TGTGCCAGCAGCCCACTAGCGGTCTCCTACAATGAGCAGTTCTTC
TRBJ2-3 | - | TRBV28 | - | CASSAPPERGGTQYF | TGTGCCAGCAGTGCCCCCCCGGAGAGGGGAGGCACGCAGTATTTT
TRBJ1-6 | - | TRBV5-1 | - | CASSLESAPRSGLHF | TGCGCCAGCAGCTTGGAGTCAGCCCCAAGGTCGGGCCTCCACTTT
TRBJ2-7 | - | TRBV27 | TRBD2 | CASSFSGRAEEQYF | TGTGCCAGCAGTTTCAGCGGGAGGGCGGAGGAGCAGTACTTC
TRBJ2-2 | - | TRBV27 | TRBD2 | CASSRSASGVNTGELFF | TGTGCCAGCAGTCGAAGCGCTAGCGGGGTCAACACCGGGGAGCTGTTTTTT
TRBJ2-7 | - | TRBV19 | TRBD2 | CASSPRLAGVREQYF | TGTGCCAGTAGCCCACGACTAGCGGGAGTGAGGGAGCAGTACTTC
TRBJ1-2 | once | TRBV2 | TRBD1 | CASSRQGADYGYTF | TGTGCCAGCAGCCGACAGGGGGCGGATTATGGCTACACCTTC
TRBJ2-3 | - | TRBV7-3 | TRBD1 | CASSPAGTGTDTQYF | TGTGCCAGCAGCCCAGCCGGGACAGGGACAGATACGCAGTATTTT